A single sample is the source of the 6 T cell receptor beta chains below, sequenced in a study of T cell responses to AZD1222 COVID-19 vaccine. The method was immunoSEQ multiplex PCR; TCRdb's version includes in-frame clones alone and lacks a portion of them. The sample holds approximately 180,000 clones, about 92% seen once. This material consisted of peripheral blood, taken on day 0 of AZD1222 vaccination. The receptor set was obtained from an adult in good health.

In nucleotides, the CDR3 is TGTGCCAGCAGTTTGGCCAGACAGGGCTCCTATGGCTACACCTTC. This gives the protein CASSLARQGSYGYTF. This chain connects TRBV28 to TRBJ1-2; 7 bases agree with TRBD1. Unmatched junction bases numbered 8, after V lost 3 bases and J lost 4 bases. CDR1 and CDR2 (germline): MDHEN, SYDVKM. The CDR3 length is 15 residues.

This clone was observed a single time. V and J are TRBV27 and TRBJ1-4; D perhaps matches TRBD1 (5 bases). Trimming cost V 4 bases and J 11 bases, with 8 bases left between them. This CDR3 is 11 amino acids long. Per germline, CDR1 MNHEY and CDR2 SMNVEV (reference sequence). The CDR3 region is CASSSGGKLFF. The CDR3 nucleotides are TGTGCCAGCAGTTCCGGGGGTAAACTGTTTTTT.

The rearrangement links TRBV7-9 to TRBJ1-5; TRBD1 is a possible D gene (6 bases). Looked up from germline, CDR1 is SEHNR and CDR2 is FQNEAQ (reference sequence). This CDR3 region has 16 residues. Trimming took 0 bases from V and 2 from J, leaving 11 bases between them. CDR3: CASSLAGAGGNQPQHF. The CDR3 DNA is TGTGCCAGCAGCTTAGCTGGGGCAGGGGGCAATCAGCCCCAGCATTTT.

The CDR3 loop is CASSQGLAGGGSSTDTQYF. The CDR3 DNA is TGTGCCAGCAGCCAGGGACTAGCGGGAGGGGGCTCAAGCACAGATACGCAGTATTTT. V usage is TRBV3-1 (or the pseudogene TRBV3-2) and J usage is TRBJ2-3; 16 bases align to TRBD2. After removal of 3 bases from V and 0 bases from J, the junction contained 6 bases not matched to a gene. CDR3 length: 19 residues. Germline V CDR1 and CDR2: LGHDT, YNNKEL (reference sequence).

The rearrangement uses TRBV6-5 and TRBJ2-5; 7 positions match TRBD1. The CDR3 runs to 14 residues. CDR1 is MNHEY and CDR2 is SVGAGI in the germline V gene. With 7 bases clipped from V and 3 bases from J, the junction kept 8 bases outside the gene matches. CDR3 sequence: CASTLSTGKETQYF. CDR3 bases: TGTGCCAGCACCCTATCGACAGGGAAAGAGACCCAGTACTTC.

The V gene is TRBV6-6, the J gene TRBJ2-7, with D tentatively TRBD1 or TRBD2 (5 bases each). V was pared by 0 bases and J by 1 base, with 10 bases between. Germline V CDR1 and CDR2: MNHNY, SVGAGI (reference sequence). This CDR3 has 15 amino acids. The CDR3 loop is CASSYSGEGSYEQYF. In nucleotides, the CDR3 is TGTGCCAGCAGTTACTCGGGGGAAGGGTCCTACGAGCAGTACTTC.